The clone carrying this T cell receptor (beta chain) was counted many times. The data are from a study of Graves' ophthalmopathy and Graves' hyperthyroidism. After removal of 3 bases from V and 11 bases from J, the junction contained 9 bases not matched to a gene. Per the germline V gene, CDR1 is SGHRS and CDR2 is YFSETQ. The CDR3 has 16 amino acids. In this cohort's terms, stable hyperthyroidism meant no ophthalmopathy by 18 months of follow-up. CDR3 regions of TCR beta were amplified from RNA transcripts. HTBI primers were employed in first-round RT-PCR, then a second-round multiplex PCR followed. TCRdb re-analysed the multiplex PCR reads in MiXCR, keeping a single row per CDR3 protein. Counted here are some 370,000 distinct CDR3 sequences, about a sixth occurring once; the ten biggest clones make up 2% to 2.5%.

The sample taken for sequencing was peripheral blood. This TCR derives from an adult woman with stable Graves' hyperthyroidism. This rearrangement joins TRBV5-1 to TRBJ1-6; TRBD1 matches at 12 bases. In nucleotides, the CDR3 is TGCGCCAGCAGCTCGGGGGACAGGGGGCGCTTACCACCCCTCCACTTT. Translating gives CASSSGDRGRLPPLHF.